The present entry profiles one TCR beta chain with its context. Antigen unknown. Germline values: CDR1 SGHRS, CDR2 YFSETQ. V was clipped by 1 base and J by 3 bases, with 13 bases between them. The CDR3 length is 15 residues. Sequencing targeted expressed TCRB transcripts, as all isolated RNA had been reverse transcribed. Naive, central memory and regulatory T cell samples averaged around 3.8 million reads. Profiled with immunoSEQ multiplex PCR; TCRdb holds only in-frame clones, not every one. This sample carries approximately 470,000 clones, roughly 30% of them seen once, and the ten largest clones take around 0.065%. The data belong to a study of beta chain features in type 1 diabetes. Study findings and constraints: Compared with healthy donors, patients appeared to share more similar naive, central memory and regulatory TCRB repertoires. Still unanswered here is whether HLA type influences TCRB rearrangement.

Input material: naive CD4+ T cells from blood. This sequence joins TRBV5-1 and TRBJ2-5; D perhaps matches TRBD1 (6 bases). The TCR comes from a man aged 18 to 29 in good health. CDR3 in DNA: TGCGCCAGCAGCTTGCAGGGGCCAAAGGAAGAGACCCAGTACTTC. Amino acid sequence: CASSLQGPKEETQYF.